The 8 T cell receptor beta chains given below trace back to one sample, sequenced in a study of cytomegalovirus exposure and HLA in healthy donors. Clones were sequenced by immunoSEQ multiplex PCR, and TCRdb holds only the in-frame ones, with some missing. The sample holds 100,000 to 150,000 clones, around 96% seen once. Specimen: PBMCs. All receptors come from a man between 18 and 29 years old in good health and CMV-seronegative.

This chain joins TRBV4-3 and TRBJ2-1, with D perhaps matching TRBD2 (6 bases). Germline V gene lookup returns CDR1 LGHNA and CDR2 YSLEER. The CDR3 has 15 residues. Trimming cost V 2 bases and J 3 bases, with 11 bases left between them. The CDR3 loop reads CASSQKSGGYNEQFF. The CDR3 coding sequence is TGCGCCAGCAGCCAAAAATCCGGGGGCTACAATGAGCAGTTCTTC.

This chain uses TRBV11-3 with TRBJ2-1, with 13 bases fitting TRBD2. The CDR3 loop spans 14 amino acids. Unmatched junction bases numbered 4, after V lost 6 bases and J lost 8 bases. CDR1 and CDR2 (germline): SGHNT, YENEEA. The CDR3: CASRLAGGRHEQFF. The CDR3 DNA follows: TGTGCCAGCAGACTAGCGGGAGGGCGCCATGAGCAGTTCTTC.

The genes are TRBV28 and TRBJ1-5; D uncertain. This CDR3 has 16 amino acids. CDR1 is MDHEN and CDR2 is SYDVKM in the germline V gene. With 5 bases removed from V and 0 bases from J, the gap between germline ends came to 14 bases. CDR3 nucleotide sequence: TGTGCCAGCAGTCCCCCTTGGCACTATAGCAATCAGCCCCAGCATTTT. Amino acid sequence: CASSPPWHYSNQPQHF.

V and J are TRBV13 and TRBJ1-2; 10 bases align to TRBD1. CDR1 is PRHDT and CDR2 is FYEKMQ in the germline V gene (reference sequence). The length of the CDR3 is 15 residues. V trimming: 5 bases; J trimming: 6 bases; junction bases outside the gene matches: 9. CDR3 in amino acids: CASSTGTGDPDGYTF. CDR3 nucleotide sequence: TGTGCCAGCAGCACCGGGACAGGGGATCCGGATGGCTACACCTTC.

This chain connects TRBV2 to TRBJ2-2; D gene uncertain. Per the germline V gene, CDR1 is SNHLY and CDR2 is FYNNEI. The CDR3 is 19 amino acids. Trimming pared 5 bases from V and 4 bases from J, leaving 26 bases between. In nucleotides, the CDR3 is TGTGCCAGCAGTACCCCAGGCCGGATTGGTTTATTAAGCACCGGGGAGCTGTTTTTT. Translated: CASSTPGRIGLLSTGELFF. The full variable domain, its missing parts supplied by reference TRBV2 and TRBJ2-2, is EPEVTQTPSHQVTQMGQEVILRCVPISNHLYFYWYRQILGQKVEFLVSFYNNEISEKSEIFDDQFSVERPDGSNFTLKIRSTKLEDSAMYFCASSTPGRIGLLSTGELFFGEGSRLTVL.

The chain links TRBV6-5 to TRBJ2-7, with TRBD2 matching 12 bases. The CDR3 has 15 residues. After removal of 6 bases from V and 3 bases from J, the junction contained 6 bases not matched to a gene. Germline V gene data show CDR1 as MNHEY and CDR2 as SVGAGI. CDR3 in DNA: TGTGCCAGCAGGAAAGGACTAGCGGGGAACTACGAGCAGTACTTC. Amino acid sequence: CASRKGLAGNYEQYF.

The V call is TRBV28, the J call TRBJ2-7; D perhaps matches TRBD1 (6 bases). CDR3 length equals 15 residues. CDR1 is MDHEN, CDR2 SYDVKM, per germline. Trimming took off 5 bases at V and 1 base at J, with 15 bases between the two ends. The CDR3 nucleotides read TGTGCCAGCAGTCCGGACAGCAGTTTTTCCTACGAGCAGTACTTC. Protein sequence: CASSPDSSFSYEQYF.

The J gene is TRBJ2-3, the V gene TRBV7-9; 10 bases fit TRBD2. The germline V gene encodes CDR1 SEHNR and CDR2 FQNEAQ (reference sequence). Trimming removed 5 bases from V and 7 bases from J; junction bases left unmatched: 9. The length of the CDR3 is 15 residues. The CDR3 here is CASSPGASGRNTQYF. CDR3 bases: TGTGCCAGCAGCCCAGGGGCTAGCGGGAGAAATACGCAGTATTTT.